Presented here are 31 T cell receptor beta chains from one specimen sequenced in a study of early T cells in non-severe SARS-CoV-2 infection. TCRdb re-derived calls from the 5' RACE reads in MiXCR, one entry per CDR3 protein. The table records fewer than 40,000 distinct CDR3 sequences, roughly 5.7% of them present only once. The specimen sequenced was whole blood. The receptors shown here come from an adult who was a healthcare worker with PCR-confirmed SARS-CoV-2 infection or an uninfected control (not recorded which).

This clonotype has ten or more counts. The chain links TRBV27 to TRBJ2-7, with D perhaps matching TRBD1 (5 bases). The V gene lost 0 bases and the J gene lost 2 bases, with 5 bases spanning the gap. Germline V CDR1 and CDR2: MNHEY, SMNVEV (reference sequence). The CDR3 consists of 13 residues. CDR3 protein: CASSLSTAYEQYF. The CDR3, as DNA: TGTGCCAGCAGTTTATCGACAGCCTACGAGCAGTACTTC.

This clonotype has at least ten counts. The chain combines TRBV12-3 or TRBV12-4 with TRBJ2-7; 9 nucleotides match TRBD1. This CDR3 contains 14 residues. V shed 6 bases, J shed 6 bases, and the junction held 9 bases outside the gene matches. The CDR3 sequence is CASSPTGGASEQYF. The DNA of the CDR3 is TGTGCCAGCAGCCCCACAGGGGGCGCATCCGAGCAGTACTTC.

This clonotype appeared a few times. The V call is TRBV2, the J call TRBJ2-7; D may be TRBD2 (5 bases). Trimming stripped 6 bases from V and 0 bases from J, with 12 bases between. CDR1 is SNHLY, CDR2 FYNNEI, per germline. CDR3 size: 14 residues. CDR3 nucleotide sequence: TGTGCCAGCAGGCTAGCTATGGGCTCCTACGAGCAGTACTTC. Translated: CASRLAMGSYEQYF.

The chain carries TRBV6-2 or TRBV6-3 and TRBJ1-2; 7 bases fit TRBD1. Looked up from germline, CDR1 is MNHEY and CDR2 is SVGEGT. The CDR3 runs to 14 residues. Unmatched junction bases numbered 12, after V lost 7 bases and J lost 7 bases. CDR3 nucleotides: TGTGCCAGCATCGTGGGACAGCCTTCTAGTGGCTACACCTTC. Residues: CASIVGQPSSGYTF.

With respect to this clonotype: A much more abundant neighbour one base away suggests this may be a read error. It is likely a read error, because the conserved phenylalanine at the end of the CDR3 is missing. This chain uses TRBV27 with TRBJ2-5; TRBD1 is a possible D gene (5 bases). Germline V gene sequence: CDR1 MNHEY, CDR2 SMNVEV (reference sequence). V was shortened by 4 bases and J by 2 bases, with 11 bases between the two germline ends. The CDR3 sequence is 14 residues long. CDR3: CASSYRGSQETQYC. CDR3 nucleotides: TGTGCCAGCAGTTATAGGGGCTCTCAAGAGACCCAGTACTGC.

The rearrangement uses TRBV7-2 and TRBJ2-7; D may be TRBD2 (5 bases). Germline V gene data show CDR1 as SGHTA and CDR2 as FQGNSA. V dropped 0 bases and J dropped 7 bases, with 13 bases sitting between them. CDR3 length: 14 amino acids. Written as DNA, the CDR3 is TGTGCCAGCAGCTTAGCGGTAGGACCGGGAGAGCAGTACGTC. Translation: CASSLAVGPGEQYV.

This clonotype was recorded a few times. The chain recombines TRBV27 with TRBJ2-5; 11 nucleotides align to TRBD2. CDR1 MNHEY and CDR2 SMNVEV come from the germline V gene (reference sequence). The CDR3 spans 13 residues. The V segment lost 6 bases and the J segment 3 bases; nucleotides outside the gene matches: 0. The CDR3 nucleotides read TGTGCCAGCAGGACTAGCGGGGAAGAGACCCAGTACTTC. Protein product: CASRTSGEETQYF.

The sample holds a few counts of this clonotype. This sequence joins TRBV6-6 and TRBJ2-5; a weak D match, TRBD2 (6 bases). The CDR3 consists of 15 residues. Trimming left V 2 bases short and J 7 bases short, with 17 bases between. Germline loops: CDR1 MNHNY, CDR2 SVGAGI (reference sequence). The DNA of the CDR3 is TGTGCCAGCAGTTACGGCGGGGACTTGATAGGGACCCAGTACTTC. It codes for CASSYGGDLIGTQYF.

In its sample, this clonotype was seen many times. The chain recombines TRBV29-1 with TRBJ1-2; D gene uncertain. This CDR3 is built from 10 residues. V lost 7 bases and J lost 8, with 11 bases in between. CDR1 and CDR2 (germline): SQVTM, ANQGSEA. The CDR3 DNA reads TGCAGCGCAACGTCGGAGGGCTACACCTTC. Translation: CSATSEGYTF.

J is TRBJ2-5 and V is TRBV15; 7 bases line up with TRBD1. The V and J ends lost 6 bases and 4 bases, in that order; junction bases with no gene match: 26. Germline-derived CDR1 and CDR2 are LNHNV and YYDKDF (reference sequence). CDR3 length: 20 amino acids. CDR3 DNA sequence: TGTGCCACCAGAAATACGAGAGGTTTATCAGACAGGGTCCGGGCAGAGACCCAGTACTTC. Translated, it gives CATRNTRGLSDRVRAETQYF.

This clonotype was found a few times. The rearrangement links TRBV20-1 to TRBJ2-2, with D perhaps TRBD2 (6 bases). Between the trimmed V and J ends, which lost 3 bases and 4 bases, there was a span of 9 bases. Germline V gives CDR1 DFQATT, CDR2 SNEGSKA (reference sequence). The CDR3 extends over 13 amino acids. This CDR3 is CSASGSSTGELFF. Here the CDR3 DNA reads TGCAGTGCTAGCGGGAGTAGCACCGGGGAGCTGTTTTTT.

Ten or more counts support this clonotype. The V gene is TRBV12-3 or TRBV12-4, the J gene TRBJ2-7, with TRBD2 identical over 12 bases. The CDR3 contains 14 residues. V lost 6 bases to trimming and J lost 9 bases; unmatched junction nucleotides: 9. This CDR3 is CASRTSGGSLVQYF. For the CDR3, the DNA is TGTGCCAGCAGGACTAGCGGGGGTTCGTTGGTGCAGTACTTC.

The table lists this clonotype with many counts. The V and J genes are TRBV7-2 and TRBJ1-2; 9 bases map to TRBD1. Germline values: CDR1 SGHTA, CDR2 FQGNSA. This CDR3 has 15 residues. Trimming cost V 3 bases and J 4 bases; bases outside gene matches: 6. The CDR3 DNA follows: TGTGCCAGCAGCTTTGACAGGGGGTTGAGCTATGGCTACACCTTC. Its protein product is CASSFDRGLSYGYTF.

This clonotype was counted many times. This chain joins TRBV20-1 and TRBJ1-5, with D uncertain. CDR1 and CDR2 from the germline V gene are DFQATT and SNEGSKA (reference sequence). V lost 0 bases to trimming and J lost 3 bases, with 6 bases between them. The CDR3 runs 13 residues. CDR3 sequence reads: CSAREQYNQPQHF. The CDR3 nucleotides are TGCAGTGCTAGAGAGCAGTACAATCAGCCCCAGCATTTT.

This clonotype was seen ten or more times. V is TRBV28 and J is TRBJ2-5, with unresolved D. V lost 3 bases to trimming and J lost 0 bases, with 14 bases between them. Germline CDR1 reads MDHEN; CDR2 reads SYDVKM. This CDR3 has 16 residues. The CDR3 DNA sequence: TGTGCCAGCAGTTTCCATGATGCGGTGAACCAAGAGACCCAGTACTTC. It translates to CASSFHDAVNQETQYF.

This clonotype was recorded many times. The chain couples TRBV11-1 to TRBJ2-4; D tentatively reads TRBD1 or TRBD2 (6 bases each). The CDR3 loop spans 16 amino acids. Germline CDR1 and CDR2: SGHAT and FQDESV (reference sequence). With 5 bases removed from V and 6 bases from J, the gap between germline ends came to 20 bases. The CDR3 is CASSPALQGLGNIQYF. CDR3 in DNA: TGTGCCAGCAGCCCAGCGCTACAGGGACTGGGAAACATTCAGTACTTC. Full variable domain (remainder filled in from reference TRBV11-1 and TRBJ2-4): EAEVAQSPRYKITEKSQAVAFWCDPISGHATLYWYRQILGQGPELLVQFQDESVVDDSQLPKDRFSAERLKGVDSTLKIQPAELGDSAMYLCASSPALQGLGNIQYFGAGTRLSVL.

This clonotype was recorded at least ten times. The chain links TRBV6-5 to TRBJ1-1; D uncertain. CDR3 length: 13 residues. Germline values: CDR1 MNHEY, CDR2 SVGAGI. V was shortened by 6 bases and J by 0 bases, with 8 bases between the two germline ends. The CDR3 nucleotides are TGTGCCAGCAGAGAGATTCTGAACACTGAAGCTTTCTTT. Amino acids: CASREILNTEAFF.

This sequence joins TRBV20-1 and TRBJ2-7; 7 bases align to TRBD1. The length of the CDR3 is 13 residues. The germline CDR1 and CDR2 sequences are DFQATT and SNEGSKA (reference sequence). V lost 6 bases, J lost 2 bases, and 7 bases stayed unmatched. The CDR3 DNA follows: TGCAGTGCCCCGGGACAGCCTACCTACGAGCAGTACTTC. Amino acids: CSAPGQPTYEQYF.

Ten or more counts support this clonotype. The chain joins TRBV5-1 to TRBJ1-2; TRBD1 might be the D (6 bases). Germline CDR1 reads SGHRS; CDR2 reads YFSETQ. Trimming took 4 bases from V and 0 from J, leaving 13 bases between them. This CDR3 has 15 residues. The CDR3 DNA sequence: TGCGCCAGCAGCCTGAGCAGGACAGCTAACTATGGCTACACCTTC. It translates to CASSLSRTANYGYTF.

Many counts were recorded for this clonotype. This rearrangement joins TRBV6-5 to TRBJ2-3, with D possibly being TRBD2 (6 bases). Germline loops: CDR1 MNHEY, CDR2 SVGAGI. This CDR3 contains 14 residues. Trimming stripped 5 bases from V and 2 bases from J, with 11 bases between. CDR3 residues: CASSLEGITDTQYF. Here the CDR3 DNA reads TGTGCCAGCAGTCTGGAGGGGATCACAGATACGCAGTATTTT.

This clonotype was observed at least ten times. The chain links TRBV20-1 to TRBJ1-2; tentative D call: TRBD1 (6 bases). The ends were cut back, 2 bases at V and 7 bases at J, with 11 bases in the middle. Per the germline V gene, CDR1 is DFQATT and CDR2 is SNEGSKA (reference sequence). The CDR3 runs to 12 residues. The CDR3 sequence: CSARPGAVGYTF. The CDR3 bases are TGCAGTGCTAGACCAGGGGCCGTTGGCTACACCTTC.

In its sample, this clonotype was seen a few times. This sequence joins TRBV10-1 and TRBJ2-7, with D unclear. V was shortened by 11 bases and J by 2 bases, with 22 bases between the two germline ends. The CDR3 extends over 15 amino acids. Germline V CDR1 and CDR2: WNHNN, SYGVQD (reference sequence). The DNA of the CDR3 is TGCGCCTATCCCGGCGGCAGCCTAAAAACCTACGAGCAGTACGTC. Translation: CAYPGGSLKTYEQYV.

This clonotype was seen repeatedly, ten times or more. This CDR3 reads CASAHTSGGTGELFF. The CDR3 DNA follows: TGCGCCAGTGCGCACACTAGCGGGGGAACCGGGGAGCTGTTTTTT. This sequence joins TRBV5-1 and TRBJ2-2, with 11 bases identical to TRBD2. There are 15 residues in the CDR3. Trimming removed 8 bases from V and 5 bases from J; junction bases left unmatched: 8. Per the germline V gene, CDR1 is SGHRS and CDR2 is YFSETQ.

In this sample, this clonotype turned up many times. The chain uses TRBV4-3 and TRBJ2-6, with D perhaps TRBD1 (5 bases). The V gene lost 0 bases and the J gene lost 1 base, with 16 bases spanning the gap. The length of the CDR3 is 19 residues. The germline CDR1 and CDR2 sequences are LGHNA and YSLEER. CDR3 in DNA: TGCGCCAGCAGCCAAGATCTGCCAGGGATTGGGTCTGGGGCCAACGTCCTGACTTTC. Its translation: CASSQDLPGIGSGANVLTF.

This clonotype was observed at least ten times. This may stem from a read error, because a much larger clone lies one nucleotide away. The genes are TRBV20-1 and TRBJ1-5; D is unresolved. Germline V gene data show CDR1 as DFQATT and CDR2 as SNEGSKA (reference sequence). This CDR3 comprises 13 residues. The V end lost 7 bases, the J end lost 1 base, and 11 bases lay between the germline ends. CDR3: CSVGGKSNQPQHF. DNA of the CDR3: TGCAGTGTCGGAGGGAAAAGCAATCAGCCCCAGCATTTT.

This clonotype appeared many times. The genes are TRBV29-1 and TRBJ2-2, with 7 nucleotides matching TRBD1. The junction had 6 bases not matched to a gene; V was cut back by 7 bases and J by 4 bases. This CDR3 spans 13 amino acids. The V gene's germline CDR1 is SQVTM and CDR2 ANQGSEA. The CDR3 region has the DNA TGCAGCGGACGAAACAGGGGCACCGGGGAGCTGTTTTTT. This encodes CSGRNRGTGELFF.

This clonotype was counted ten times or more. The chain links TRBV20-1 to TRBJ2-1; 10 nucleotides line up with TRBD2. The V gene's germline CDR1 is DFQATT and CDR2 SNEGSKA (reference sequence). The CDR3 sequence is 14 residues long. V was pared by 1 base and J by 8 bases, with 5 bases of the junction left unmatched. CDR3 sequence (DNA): TGCAGTGCTAGAGGGGCTAGCGGGAGCCATGAGCAGTTCTTC. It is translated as CSARGASGSHEQFF.

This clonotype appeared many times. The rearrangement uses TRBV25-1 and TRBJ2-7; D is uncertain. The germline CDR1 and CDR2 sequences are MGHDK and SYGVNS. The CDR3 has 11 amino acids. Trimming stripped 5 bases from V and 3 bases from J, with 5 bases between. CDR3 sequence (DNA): TGTGCCAGCAGTTTCATCTACGAGCAGTACTTC. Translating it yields CASSFIYEQYF.

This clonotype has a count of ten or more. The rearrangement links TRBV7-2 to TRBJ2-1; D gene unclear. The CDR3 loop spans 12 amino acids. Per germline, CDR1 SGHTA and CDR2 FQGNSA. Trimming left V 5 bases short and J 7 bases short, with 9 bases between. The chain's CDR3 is CASSLSSNEQFF. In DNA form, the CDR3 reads TGTGCCAGCAGCCTCTCTAGTAATGAGCAGTTCTTC.

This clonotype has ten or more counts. In DNA form, the CDR3 reads TGTGCCTGGAGTTCTTACAGGGGGTCCATGAACACTGAAGCTTTCTTT. Its translation: CAWSSYRGSMNTEAFF. The chain uses TRBV30 and TRBJ1-1; 8 bases agree with TRBD1. The CDR3 is 16 amino acids. After removal of 2 bases from V and 0 bases from J, the junction contained 8 bases not matched to a gene. Per germline, CDR1 GTSNPN and CDR2 SVGIG (reference sequence).

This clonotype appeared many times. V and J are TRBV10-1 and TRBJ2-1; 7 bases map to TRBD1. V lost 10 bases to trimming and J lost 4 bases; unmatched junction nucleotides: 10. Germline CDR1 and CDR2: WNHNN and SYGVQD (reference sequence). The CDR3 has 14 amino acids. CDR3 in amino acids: CATSPGTAYNEQFF. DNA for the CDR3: TGCGCCACCTCCCCCGGGACAGCGTACAATGAGCAGTTCTTC.